Below, 3 T cell receptor beta chains from the same sample are listed, as sequenced in a study of blood T cell repertoires in COVID-19. Sequencing used immunoSEQ multiplex PCR; TCRdb keeps in-frame clones, though not all of them. The sample yields 95,000 to 150,000 clones, approximately 80% seen once. Sequenced: peripheral blood. The receptors derive from a human donor in a cohort sampled during active COVID-19.

The genes are TRBV12-3 or TRBV12-4 and TRBJ2-5, with D perhaps matching TRBD1 (6 bases). The CDR3 has 13 residues. V was shortened by 4 bases and J by 4 bases, with 10 bases between the two germline ends. CDR3 loop: CASSWGPGETQYF. The DNA of the CDR3 is TGTGCCAGCAGTTGGGGGCCCGGAGAGACCCAGTACTTC.

This clone was detected once. CDR3 amino acids: CASSLTASGGYMDTQYF. CDR3 DNA: TGTGCCAGCAGTTTAACGGCTAGCGGGGGGTATATGGATACGCAGTATTTT. The V call is TRBV28, the J call TRBJ2-3, with 11 bases aligning to TRBD2. The V segment lost 2 bases and the J segment 6 bases; nucleotides outside the gene matches: 10. The germline V gene has CDR1 MDHEN and CDR2 SYDVKM. The CDR3 is made up of 17 amino acids.

The V call is TRBV19, the J call TRBJ1-2; D is uncertain. The ends were cut back, 5 bases at V and 5 bases at J, with 9 bases in the middle. Germline V gene data show CDR1 as LNHDA and CDR2 as SQIVND (reference sequence). The CDR3 loop spans 12 amino acids. The CDR3 protein is CASSVERYGYTF. Written as DNA, the CDR3 is TGTGCCAGTAGTGTTGAACGGTATGGCTACACCTTC.